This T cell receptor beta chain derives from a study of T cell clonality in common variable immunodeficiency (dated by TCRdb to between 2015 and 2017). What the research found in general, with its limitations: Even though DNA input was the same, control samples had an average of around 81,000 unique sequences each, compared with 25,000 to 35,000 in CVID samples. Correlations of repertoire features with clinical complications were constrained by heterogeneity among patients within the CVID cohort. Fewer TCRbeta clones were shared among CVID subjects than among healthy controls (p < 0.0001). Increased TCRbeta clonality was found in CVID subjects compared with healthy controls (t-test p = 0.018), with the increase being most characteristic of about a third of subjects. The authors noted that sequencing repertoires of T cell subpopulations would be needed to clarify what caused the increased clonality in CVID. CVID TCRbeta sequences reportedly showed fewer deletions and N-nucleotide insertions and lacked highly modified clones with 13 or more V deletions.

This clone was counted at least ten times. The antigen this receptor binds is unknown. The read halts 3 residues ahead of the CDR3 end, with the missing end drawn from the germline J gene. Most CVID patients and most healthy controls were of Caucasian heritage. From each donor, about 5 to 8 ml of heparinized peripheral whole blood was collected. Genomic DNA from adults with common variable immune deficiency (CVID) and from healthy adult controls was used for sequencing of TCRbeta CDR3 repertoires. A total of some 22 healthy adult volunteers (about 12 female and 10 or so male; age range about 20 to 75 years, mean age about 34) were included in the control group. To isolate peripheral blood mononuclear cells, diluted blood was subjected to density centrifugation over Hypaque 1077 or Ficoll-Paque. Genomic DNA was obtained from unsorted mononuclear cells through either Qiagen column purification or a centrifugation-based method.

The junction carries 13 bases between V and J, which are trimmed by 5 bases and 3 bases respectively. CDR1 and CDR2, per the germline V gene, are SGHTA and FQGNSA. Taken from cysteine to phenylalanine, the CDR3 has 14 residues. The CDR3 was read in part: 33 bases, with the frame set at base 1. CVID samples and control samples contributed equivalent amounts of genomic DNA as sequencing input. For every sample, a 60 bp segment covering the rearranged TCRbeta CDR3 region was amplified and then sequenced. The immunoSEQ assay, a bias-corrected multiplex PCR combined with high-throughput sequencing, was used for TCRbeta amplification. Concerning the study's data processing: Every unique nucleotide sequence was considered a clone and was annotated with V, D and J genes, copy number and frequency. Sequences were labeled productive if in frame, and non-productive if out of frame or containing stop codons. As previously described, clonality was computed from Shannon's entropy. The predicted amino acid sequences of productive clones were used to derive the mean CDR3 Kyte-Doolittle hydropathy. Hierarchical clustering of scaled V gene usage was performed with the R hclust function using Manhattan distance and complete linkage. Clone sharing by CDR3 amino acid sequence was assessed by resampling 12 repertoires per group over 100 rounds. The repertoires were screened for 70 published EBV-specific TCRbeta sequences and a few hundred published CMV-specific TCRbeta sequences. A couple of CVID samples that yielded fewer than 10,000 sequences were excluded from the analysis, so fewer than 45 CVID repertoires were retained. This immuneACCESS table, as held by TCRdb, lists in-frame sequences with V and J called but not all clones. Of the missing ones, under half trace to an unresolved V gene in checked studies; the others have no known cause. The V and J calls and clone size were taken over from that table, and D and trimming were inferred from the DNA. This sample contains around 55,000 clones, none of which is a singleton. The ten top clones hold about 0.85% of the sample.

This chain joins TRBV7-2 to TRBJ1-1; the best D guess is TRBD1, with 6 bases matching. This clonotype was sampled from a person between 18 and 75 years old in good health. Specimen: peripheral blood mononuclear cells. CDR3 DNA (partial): TGTGCCAGCAGCCGACGGACAGCTTACACTGAA. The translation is CASSRRTAYTE. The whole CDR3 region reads CASSRRTAYTEAFF.